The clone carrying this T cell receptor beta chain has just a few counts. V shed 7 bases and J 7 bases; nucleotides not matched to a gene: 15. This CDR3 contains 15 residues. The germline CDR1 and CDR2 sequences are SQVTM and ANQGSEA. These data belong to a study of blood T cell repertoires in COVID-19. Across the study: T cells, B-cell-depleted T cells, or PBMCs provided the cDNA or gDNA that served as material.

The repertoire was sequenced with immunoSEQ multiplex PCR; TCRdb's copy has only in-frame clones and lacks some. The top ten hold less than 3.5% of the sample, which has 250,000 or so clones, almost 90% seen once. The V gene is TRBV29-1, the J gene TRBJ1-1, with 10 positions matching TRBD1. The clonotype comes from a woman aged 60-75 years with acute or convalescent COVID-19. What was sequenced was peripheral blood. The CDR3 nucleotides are TGCAGCGCTGGGGGACAGGGGTGGGGTTCGGGTGAAGCTTTCTTT. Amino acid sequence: CSAGGQGWGSGEAFF. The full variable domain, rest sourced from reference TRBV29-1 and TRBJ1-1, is SAVISQKPSRDICQRGTSLTIQCQVDSQVTMMFWYRQQPGQSLTLIATANQGSEATYESGFVIDKFPISRPNLTFSTLTVSNMSPEDSSIYLCSAGGQGWGSGEAFFGQGTRLTVV.